The present TCR beta chain was sequenced within a study of vaccination and CD4 T cells after COVID-19. An Oncomine TCR Beta short-read assay was used to sequence the DNA from cultured CD4+ T cells. Using its own MiXCR run on the PCR reads, TCRdb lists one record per CDR3 protein. The sample includes more than 10,000 distinct CDR3 sequences, roughly 60% seen only once; the top ten take less than 20%. Trimming stripped 2 bases from V and 0 bases from J, with 14 bases between. CDR3 size: 17 residues. Germline assignment: CDR1 MDHEN and CDR2 SYDVKM. Treatment: roughly 10-day PBMC culture with coronavirus spike peptide pools or control peptides (ViraFEST assay). Cells received half-medium changes with fresh IL-2 medium on days 3 and 7. Regarding this clonotype: Antigen specificity is unknown.

The J gene is TRBJ1-5, the V gene TRBV28, with D unresolved. This TCR was recovered from a human donor with COVID-19. Sequenced here: cultured CD4+ T cells from blood, sampled after SARS-CoV-2 vaccination. CDR3 DNA: TGTGCCAGCAGTTTAGATGGACGGATGTATAGCAATCAGCCCCAGCATTTT. Protein product: CASSLDGRMYSNQPQHF.